This TCR beta chain was captured in a study of blood T cell repertoires in COVID-19. Study information: From the United States, Italy and Spain came samples of acute and convalescent COVID-19. The cDNA or gDNA used as material had been derived from T cells, B-cell-depleted T cells, or PBMCs.

The germline gives CDR1 SGHTA, CDR2 FQGTGA. J gave up 4 bases and V 3 bases, and 1 base lay outside the gene matches. This CDR3 is built from 13 residues. Authors' processing steps: The assay estimated nucleated cells by amplifying reference gene primers. Assay: immunoSEQ multiplex PCR; the TCRdb copy retains only in-frame clones and omits some. V, J and clone size derive from that table, while D and trimming were established from the DNA sequence. The sample lists nearly 55,000 clones; approximately 86% were seen once. The TCR originated in a man between 65 and 85 years old with active COVID-19. Material for sequencing was peripheral blood. The V call is TRBV7-3, the J call TRBJ1-2; TRBD1 matches 8 bases. The CDR3, as DNA: TGTGCCAGCAGCTTCACAGGGGGCTATGGCTACACCTTC. It codes for CASSFTGGYGYTF.